This is a list of T cell receptor beta chains from one sample in a study of T-cell memory formation after mild COVID-19. Each CDR3 protein is one row after TCRdb ran MiXCR on the 5' RACE reads. The sample has around 200,000 distinct CDR3 sequences; 20% to 25% are singletons. Sequencing was carried out using PBMCs or a T cell subset sorted from them (not recorded which). The receptors were sampled from an adult woman who had mild COVID-19 (a few samples of this study predate the infection). Cell type and time point are not known. The CDR3 runs from the conserved cysteine through the conserved F or W. Fields, in order: clone size, J gene, CDR3 length, D gene, V gene, CDR3 protein, CDR3 DNA. The D gene is left open where the match is weak. Size is stated for part of the rows, as once, few or many counts, or as a class when the clone is expanded.

NA TRBJ1-4 14 NA TRBV20-1 CSARPRTHSEKLFF TGCAGTGCTAGGCCCAGGACCCACAGCGAAAAACTGTTTTTT
NA TRBJ2-1 17 TRBD2 TRBV7-2 CASSLARTSGSYNEQFF TGTGCCAGCAGCTTAGCGCGGACTAGCGGGAGCTACAATGAGCAGTTCTTC
few TRBJ1-2 17 NA TRBV12-3/TRBV12-4 CASSFSGYGVTNYGYTF TGTGCCAGCAGTTTTTCAGGATATGGTGTCACTAACTATGGCTACACCTTC
few TRBJ1-4 16 NA TRBV2 CASSEGLKGSNEKLFF TGTGCCAGCAGTGAAGGACTGAAGGGTTCGAATGAAAAACTGTTTTTT
NA TRBJ2-7 13 NA TRBV7-3 CASSPPASYEQYF TGTGCCAGCAGCCCGCCCGCATCCTACGAGCAGTACTTC
NA TRBJ2-5 16 NA TRBV5-4 CASSPRVGEVGETQYF TGTGCCAGCAGCCCTCGGGTAGGGGAGGTTGGAGAGACCCAGTACTTC
NA TRBJ2-1 16 TRBD2 TRBV7-6 CASSFRTSGLLNEQFF TGTGCCAGCAGCTTCCGGACTAGCGGGCTCCTCAATGAGCAGTTCTTC
NA TRBJ2-3 15 NA TRBV6-2/TRBV6-3 CASSQGWRDSDTQYF TGTGCCAGCAGCCAAGGTTGGCGGGATTCAGATACGCAGTATTTT
NA TRBJ2-1 15 NA TRBV20-1 CSARGGTPTYNEQFF TGCAGTGCTAGAGGAGGGACCCCAACCTACAATGAGCAGTTCTTC
few TRBJ2-2 21 TRBD2 TRBV5-1 CASSPPGLAGGPFENTGELFF TGCGCCAGCAGCCCCCCTGGACTAGCGGGAGGGCCTTTCGAGAACACCGGGGAGCTGTTTTTT
NA TRBJ1-1 15 TRBD1 TRBV6-5 CASSLRETGSYEAFF TGTGCCAGCAGTTTGAGGGAGACAGGGAGCTATGAAGCTTTCTTT
NA TRBJ2-3 15 TRBD2 TRBV24-1 CATRPGLAGADTQYF TGTGCCACCAGGCCGGGACTAGCGGGAGCAGATACGCAGTATTTT
few TRBJ1-1 16 NA TRBV7-3 CASFLPFVGLDTEAFF TGTGCCAGCTTCCTTCCCTTTGTCGGACTTGACACTGAAGCTTTCTTT
NA TRBJ1-3 15 NA TRBV4-1 CASSQDGGYGNTIYF TGCGCCAGCAGCCAAGATGGAGGGTACGGAAACACCATATATTTT
few TRBJ2-1 12 NA TRBV24-1 CATSDLRREQFF TGTGCCACCAGTGACCTGCGGAGAGAGCAGTTCTTC
NA TRBJ1-2 13 NA TRBV7-2 CASSLPSTFGYTF TGTGCCAGCAGCTTACCGTCAACGTTTGGCTACACCTTC
few TRBJ1-1 11 NA TRBV27 CASTRGAEAFF TGTGCCAGCACGAGGGGCGCTGAAGCTTTCTTT
few TRBJ1-2 12 NA TRBV7-9 CASSFSLDGYTF TGTGCCAGCAGCTTCAGCCTCGACGGCTACACCTTC
NA TRBJ1-2 16 TRBD1 TRBV4-1 CASSQEWTGGNYGYTF TGCGCCAGCAGCCAAGAATGGACAGGGGGAAACTATGGCTACACCTTC
NA TRBJ2-1 16 NA TRBV4-3 CASSQDRLARYNEQFF TGCGCCAGCAGCCAAGATAGGCTAGCGAGATACAATGAGCAGTTCTTC
few TRBJ2-7 11 NA TRBV5-6 CASTEGGEQYF TGTGCCAGCACCGAAGGGGGCGAGCAGTACTTC
few TRBJ1-1 15 NA TRBV4-1 CASSHLGEMNTEAFF TGCGCCAGCAGCCATTTAGGTGAAATGAACACTGAAGCTTTCTTT
few TRBJ2-1 15 TRBD2 TRBV9 CASNPTGTNYNEQFF TGTGCCAGCAACCCTACCGGGACTAACTACAATGAGCAGTTCTTC
once TRBJ2-7 15 NA TRBV6-5 CASSYSGRAPREQYF TGTGCCAGCAGTTACTCGGGCAGGGCCCCTCGCGAGCAGTACTTC
NA TRBJ1-3 17 NA TRBV4-1 CASSQVIGGLSGNTIYF TGCGCCAGCAGCCAAGTTATCGGGGGCCTCTCTGGAAACACCATATATTTT